Listed below are T cell receptor beta chains from one sample, sequenced in a study of T cells after yellow fever vaccination. TCRdb used MiXCR to reprocess the 5' RACE reads, holding one entry per CDR3 protein. The table has under 100,000 distinct CDR3 sequences, around 5.8% seen once. The specimen was CD8+ T cells sorted from PBMCs, collected 10 days after the yellow fever booster vaccination. These receptor sequences come from a man between 18 and 29 years old who received the YFV17D yellow fever vaccine. CDR3s include the opening cysteine and the closing phenylalanine or tryptophan. The D gene is left open where the match is weak. The size entry is marked missing in some rows and otherwise reads once, few, many or a size class.

>many|TRBV7-2|TRBJ2-5|.
CASRNRDYQETQYF
TGTGCCAGCAGGAACCGGGACTACCAAGAGACCCAGTACTTC
>.|TRBV4-1|TRBJ1-1|.
CASSQAPLGSGVTEAFF
TGCGCCAGCAGCCAAGCCCCCCTTGGGTCTGGGGTGACTGAAGCTTTCTTT
>many|TRBV12-3/TRBV12-4|TRBJ2-1|.
CASSLTGGDEQFF
TGTGCCAGCAGCCTTACAGGGGGGGATGAGCAGTTCTTC
>few|TRBV11-2|TRBJ2-1|TRBD1
CASNRRQGADEQFF
TGTGCCAGCAACCGTAGACAGGGGGCAGATGAGCAGTTCTTC
>few|TRBV9|TRBJ1-1|.
CASSVETGIENTEAFF
TGTGCCAGCAGCGTAGAAACAGGGATTGAGAACACTGAAGCTTTCTTT
>few|TRBV6-2/TRBV6-3|TRBJ1-5|.
CASSYRGVGGNQPQHF
TGTGCCAGCAGTTACCGAGGGGTCGGAGGAAATCAGCCCCAGCATTTT
>.|TRBV21-1|TRBJ2-5|.
CASSIRQGGSETQYF
TGTGCCAGCAGCATAAGACAGGGGGGCTCGGAGACCCAGTACTTC
>few|TRBV4-2|TRBJ1-1|TRBD1
CASSQGWEQGGTEAFF
TGTGCCAGCAGCCAAGGGTGGGAGCAGGGGGGCACTGAAGCTTTCTTT
>.|TRBV29-1|TRBJ1-1|.
CSVDPGNTEAFF
TGCAGCGTTGACCCAGGGAACACTGAAGCTTTCTTT
>few|TRBV5-1|TRBJ2-5|.
CASSLLAGRKETQYF
TGCGCCAGCAGCTTGTTGGCAGGGCGGAAGGAGACCCAGTACTTC
>many|TRBV18|TRBJ2-7|.
CASSRGDSYEQYF
TGTGCCAGCTCACGGGGGGACTCCTACGAGCAGTACTTC
>.|TRBV15|TRBJ1-2|.
CATSTPEIGDGYTF
TGTGCCACCAGCACCCCGGAAATAGGGGATGGCTACACCTTC
>once|TRBV7-3|TRBJ2-3|TRBD2
CASSPTGTSDTDTQYF
TGTGCCAGCAGCCCCACCGGGACTAGCGACACAGATACGCAGTATTTT
>few|TRBV7-9|TRBJ2-1|.
CASSFDYSYNEQFF
TGTGCCAGCAGCTTCGACTATTCCTACAATGAGCAGTTCTTC
>few|TRBV5-1|TRBJ2-5|TRBD2
CASSLLSPSGGQETQYF
TGCGCCAGCAGCTTGCTCTCTCCTAGCGGGGGCCAAGAGACCCAGTACTTC